This note documents a single T cell receptor beta chain sequence. Its antigen is unknown. No clone much larger than this one lies a single base away; base qualities are absent. The protocol used for the library was the immunoSEQ multiplex PCR assay. For the multiplex PCR, a mixture combining 60 forward primers for TCR Vbeta segments and 13 reverse primers for TCR Jbeta segments was used. The CDR3 region of rearranged TCR beta genes was amplified from genomic DNA with a multiplex PCR assay. The amplified TCR beta libraries were sequenced on the Illumina HiSeq System as 87-base-pair reads. On the study's bioinformatics: In a later analysis, tens of millions of unique TCR beta chains were counted across the 500 to 850 repertoires, and approximately 11 million of these chains were shared by at least two donors. Raw reads were error-corrected and collapsed into unique sequences by a nearest-neighbor algorithm in which closely related sequences were merged to remove PCR and sequencing errors. To assign V, D and J gene segments, CDR3 sequences were aligned to IMGT reference sequences. Each retained sequence needed at least a six-nucleotide match to both a V gene segment and a J gene segment. Rearrangements were called productive when the CDR3 lacked stop codons and stayed in frame with V and J; all others were non-productive. CDR3 was defined by IMGT convention, running from the second conserved V-encoded cysteine to the conserved J-encoded phenylalanine. The earlier analysis of 587 of the donors excluded sequences that lacked an unambiguous match to a single V gene segment. An earlier analysis of a few hundred of the donors classified V segments as functional when productive rearrangements were above 56.7% and as segregating when the standard deviation between donors was above 5%. A statistical classification framework was developed to diagnose cytomegalovirus status using the catalog of TCR beta chain sequences. In a later analysis, TCR nucleotide sequences were compared against IMGT/GENE-DB human TR gene sequences so that V and J genes could be assigned. In a later analysis, CDR3 sequences and most-parsimonious VDJ recombination scenarios were assigned using the TCRdist pipeline. In a later analysis, each TCR beta chain was defined by its CDR3 amino acid sequence together with its V-gene family, and reads without a unique V-gene family were excluded. In a later analysis, fewer than 600 highly shared, low-generation-probability nucleotide sequences were removed to address suspected cross-contamination and a sequencing artifact. In a later analysis, a clonal expansion index was calculated for each public chain from normalized within-repertoire ranks of inferred template counts. In a later analysis, generation probabilities were computed using a VDJ recombination model fitted to out-of-frame rearrangements, and the results were checked against IGoR. A later analysis scored TCR-TCR, TCR-HLA and TCR-CMV co-occurrence with hypergeometric tests, applying a repertoire-size bias correction to TCR pairs. False discovery rates were estimated in a later analysis by permuting HLA or CMV assignments 20 times. A later analysis grouped co-occurring TCRs with DBSCAN, adding TCRdist sequence similarity when clustering within HLA-allele-positive subsets. Co-occurrence clustering excluded repertoires with fewer than 30,000 or more than 120,000 public chains, plus five with anomalous nucleotide sharing. TCRdb holds this immuneACCESS table with in-frame rearrangements only. Some clones are missing; in checked studies, unresolved V genes explain under half, and the rest has no known cause. V, J and clone size derive from that table, while D and trimming were established from the DNA sequence. The sample table shows about 170,000 clones, and 70% to 85% are seen once. The ten largest clonotypes hold about 4.9% of the sample.

This entry is derived from a study of cytomegalovirus exposure and HLA in healthy donors listed by TCRdb under 2017. General notes on the study: In an earlier analysis of 587 of the donors, about 270 Gb of sequence data and 120 million or so unique TCR beta sequences from 150 million to 200 million T cells were reported. HLA typing covered class I and class II loci at four-digit resolution. In an earlier analysis of 587 of the donors, high-throughput TCR beta sequencing was used to judge whether each TCR beta V gene segment behaved as functional or pseudogenic. To study patterns of TCR occurrence, a later analysis re-analyzed previously published TCR beta repertoires from more than 550 donors and added high-resolution HLA genotyping. Among about 360 genotyped donors of the cohort, an average of about 240,000 unique TCR beta nucleotide sequences were sequenced per donor, around 18% of them non-productive. A separate validation cohort of some 130 different subjects was used in addition to the 666-subject first cohort. Roughly five DR-DQ haplotypes were handled as single units for association and clustering because linkage in the cohort was strong. In a later genetic analysis, genome-wide SNP genotypes for about 55% of the roughly 670 donors were used, and that subset was treated as a discovery cohort. The study combined high-throughput TCR immunosequencing, statistical association of individual TCRs with disease status, and machine learning to predict cytomegalovirus infection status. The genetic ancestry cluster associated with self-reported Caucasian donors included 81% of the roughly 400 genotyped donors. Donor age, sex, ethnicity and CMV serostatus were compiled alongside the repertoire data. The T cell repertoires of around 670 subjects were profiled by immunosequencing and related to cytomegalovirus serostatus. In the later analysis, no new phenotypic data were used to find candidate immune exposures; instead, reliance was placed on TCR beta sequences and their occurrence across donors. All discovery cohort repertoires had been generated on a single sequencing platform. About 300 gigabases of sequencing data and approximately 84 million unique TCR sequences were included in an early release covering 500 to 750 HLA-typed donors. The study aimed to test whether signatures of past pathogen exposure could be identified by cataloging public T cell receptors. Typing coverage varied by locus: about 629-640 donors for A, B, C, DRB1 and DQB1; approximately 500 for DQA1; more than 600 for DPA1; some 470 for DPB1.

The cohort was made up of under 800 healthy bone marrow donors. At the time of sampling, every cohort member was nominally healthy, though immune exposures that went unrecorded were likely present. The donor was CMV seronegative and was included in the group of over 300 seronegative cohort members. A peripheral blood sample was collected from each donor, and TCR beta sequencing was performed on peripheral blood mononuclear cells. Genomic DNA extraction from the blood cell samples was performed with the Qiagen DNeasy Blood Extraction Kit. The paper as a whole reports these results and caveats: A further reported finding was that TCR beta sequences accurately predicted the HLA-A and HLA-B alleles for most subjects in the first cohort. A later analysis found that TCR association rates varied across HLA loci, with DRB1 alleles showing the most associated TCRs and HLA-C alleles the fewest. The classifier was reported to diagnose cytomegalovirus status with high specificity and sensitivity in both the original cohort and the validation cohort. Correlated functional status among segregating V segments might reflect linkage disequilibrium, but an unknown experimental factor could not be ruled out. At a false discovery rate of 0.05, a later analysis linked roughly 17,000 TCR beta sequences to specific HLA alleles. V-gene and J-gene trimming of TCR beta chains was associated with a missense DCLRE1C variant in a later genetic analysis, and the association was replicated in an independent cohort. Because HLA typing was unavailable for some donors at each locus, only the typed subset was used in association tests. Immune exposure information for the cohort was limited to CMV serostatus. The cohort was sequenced for TCR beta chains only, and without alpha or paired-chain data the features that could be detected were limited. According to a later analysis, most CMV-associated TCR beta chains appeared to be HLA-restricted, and the HLA associations seemed to be driven largely by CMV exposure. A group of highly shared sequence variants was considered likely to be a technical artifact of the sequencing pipeline. When HLA alleles, especially DR and DQ, strongly co-occurred, attributing TCR associations to individual alleles was difficult. In an earlier analysis of 587 of the donors, most TCR beta V segments appeared in productive rearrangements about 90% or about 30% of the time, broadly matching IMGT annotations. Some IMGT-functional V segments, including TRBV6-2 and TRBV6-3, could not be distinguished by the 87-base-pair reads and were therefore excluded. Across donors, most TCR sequences were observed very rarely, whereas some public TCRs were present in many individuals. In vitro tests confirmed that a few of the cytomegalovirus-associated TCR beta chains recognize cytomegalovirus antigens. In a later analysis, HLA-associated TCR beta chains were found to be more clonally expanded and to have lower generation probabilities than equally common non-associated chains. A later analysis reported that several top co-occurrence clusters appeared linked to parvovirus B19, influenza, CMV and Epstein-Barr virus. The authors suggested that the approach could potentially be extended to other disease states and immunological phenotypes. The earlier analysis of 450 to 700 of the donors excluded about 16 rarely observed V segments, including chromosome 9 orphons, because counts were too low. A total of around 150 TCR beta chains were listed by the study as associated with cytomegalovirus. A later genetic analysis reported fewer N-insertions in productive TCRs among donors in an Asian-associated ancestry cluster than the roughly 650-donor mean. Presence/absence analyses assumed roughly uniform sequencing depth across donors, an assumption that may not hold.

CDR1 is given as MNHNS and CDR2 as SASEGT, both from the germline V gene. The CDR3 spans 14 residues, from the cysteine through the phenylalanine. Here the CDR3 DNA is all that survives: 42 bases in frame from base 1. Cut back by 0 bases and 7 bases, the V and J ends lie 12 bases apart. The sequenced sample was PBMCs. The chain is assembled from TRBV6-1 and TRBJ1-1, with a tentative D gene TRBD1 over 6 matching bases. The sequence was collected from a man aged 18 to 35 in good health and CMV-seronegative. The DNA sequence is as follows: TGTGCCAGCAGTGAAGCAGGGGGTGCCGGTGAAGCTTTCTTT. The translation is CASSEAGGAGEAFF.